This TCR beta chain was captured in a study of cytomegalovirus exposure and HLA in healthy donors. Broader study findings: A prior analysis recorded that most TCR beta V segments were productive about 90% or about 30% of the time. Cytomegalovirus status was reportedly diagnosed by the classifier with high sensitivity and specificity. Sequencing likely caused a cluster of highly shared sequence variants.

Germline values: CDR1 MNHNS, CDR2 SASEGT. The V gene lost 6 bases and the J gene lost 8 bases, with 14 bases spanning the gap. There are 13 residues in the CDR3. The PCR contained 60 Vbeta and 13 Jbeta primers. Profiled with immunoSEQ multiplex PCR; TCRdb holds only in-frame clones, not every one. The profile shows 170,000 or so clones, approximately 80% of them singletons. Worth noting for this clone: Its antigen is unknown.

The receptor's source is a man aged 25-40 years in good health and CMV-seropositive. The chain couples TRBV6-1 to TRBJ2-1, with D tentatively TRBD1 (6 bases). The sequencing sample was made of PBMCs. CDR3 residues: CASRVAGDDEQFF. In nucleotides, the CDR3 is TGTGCCAGCAGAGTGGCAGGGGACGATGAGCAGTTCTTC.